The TCR beta chain under discussion was sequenced for a study of shared clonotypes between healthy human individuals. Study-wide background: Contributing individuals were two females and three males aged 18 to 49. Study outcomes and limitations: Only blood samples were collected, and tissue repertoires likely differ.

In germline, CDR1 is SEHNR, CDR2 FQNEAQ (reference sequence). The ends were cut back, 1 base at V and 3 bases at J, with 9 bases in the middle. The CDR3 is 14 amino acids. A remark on this clone: The antigen is unknown.

Naive CD8 cells lacked CD45RO and underwent positive selection for CCR7, leaving out terminally differentiated effector memory CD45RA+ cells. Generated by immunoSEQ multiplex PCR, the TCRdb table keeps only in-frame clones and is missing some. The sample records 1.5 million to 2.5 million clones, over 85% being singletons. The source material was naive CD8+ T cells sorted from blood. The receptor comes from a man in his late teens or twenties in good health. This chain links TRBV7-9 with TRBJ1-1; tentative D call: TRBD1 (6 bases). The CDR3 nucleotides are TGTGCCAGCAGCTTAGTAACAGGGTACACTGAAGCTTTCTTT. Amino acid sequence: CASSLVTGYTEAFF.